The 3 T cell receptor beta chains listed next were all sequenced from one sample in a study of neoadjuvant anti-PD-1 for oral cavity cancer. Regarding time point: after neoadjuvant nivolumab, at surgical resection. TCRdb's copy holds only in-frame clones and misses some; the assay was immunoSEQ multiplex PCR. Of more than 13,000 clones in the sample, roughly 82% were seen once. Sequenced here: PBMCs, sampled after nivolumab (anti-PD-1) treatment. The receptors come from a person between 40 and 85 years old with oral cavity squamous cell carcinoma.

This clone turned up a few times. The genes are TRBV20-1 and TRBJ1-2; no clear D gene. CDR1 is DFQATT and CDR2 is SNEGSKA in the germline V gene (reference sequence). The CDR3 consists of 10 residues. V dropped 4 bases and J dropped 11 bases, with 11 bases sitting between them. The CDR3 coding sequence is TGCAGTGCTACCAGACCTTGGTACACCTTC. Its protein is CSATRPWYTF.

The V and J genes are TRBV7-9 and TRBJ2-1; D unclear. Trimming took off 6 bases at V and 8 bases at J, with 17 bases between the two ends. The CDR3 contains 14 residues. Germline V lookup: CDR1 SEHNR, CDR2 FQNEAQ (reference sequence). The CDR3 sequence: CASSSRRQADEQFF. The CDR3 DNA follows: TGTGCCAGCAGTTCCCGGCGCCAGGCGGATGAGCAGTTCTTC.

V gene TRBV7-6 combines with J gene TRBJ2-5; D is perhaps TRBD1 (5 bases). Trimming left V 8 bases short and J 2 bases short, with 9 bases between. This CDR3 comprises 12 residues. Germline loops: CDR1 SGHVS, CDR2 FNYEAQ. CDR3 sequence: CASAQDQETQYF. DNA of the CDR3: TGTGCCAGCGCACAGGATCAAGAGACCCAGTACTTC. The full variable domain, rest sourced from reference TRBV7-6 and TRBJ2-5, is GAGVSQSPRYKVTKRGQDVALRCDPISGHVSLYWYRQALGQGPEFLTYFNYEAQQDKSGLPNDRFSAERPEGSISTLTIQRTEQRDSAMYRCASAQDQETQYFGPGTRLLVL.